This T cell receptor beta chain was retrieved from a study of T cell responses to AZD1222 COVID-19 vaccine. Some clones are missing from TCRdb's copy, which holds only in-frame ones; the method was immunoSEQ multiplex PCR. The sample holds 150,000 to 200,000 clones, more than 80% seen once. This clone was counted a few times. The antigen remains unidentified. CDR1 is KGHSH and CDR2 is LQKENI in the germline V gene. There are 13 residues in the CDR3. The ends lost 3 bases at V and 6 bases at J; junction bases unmatched: 0. General study points: Sampling captured repertoires only after the peak T cell response. A mostly white British donor set with more females was recruited, and clonal diversity was possibly underestimated.

The chain recombines TRBV18 with TRBJ2-1; 9 bases are shared with TRBD1. Sequencing used peripheral blood, obtained on day 0 of AZD1222 vaccination. This clonotype was obtained from an adult in good health. This chain's CDR3 is CASSPTGGNEQFF. The CDR3 nucleotides are TGTGCCAGCTCACCGACAGGGGGCAATGAGCAGTTCTTC.